Listed below are T cell receptor beta chains from one sample, sequenced in a study of a mutant IDH1 vaccine in newly diagnosed glioma. Their specific antigens are unknown. This table comes from immunoSEQ multiplex PCR, and its TCRdb copy is limited to in-frame clones, with some not included. This repertoire shows fewer than 45,000 clones, around 86% found once; its top ten account for approximately 4.7%. The sequencing used PBMCs, collected from a glioma patient whose treatment included an IDH1 peptide vaccine. The receptors originated from a woman between 40 and 55 years old with glioma. Some clones in this sample may be carry-over from other donors' samples. CDR3s include the opening cysteine and the closing phenylalanine or tryptophan. The D gene is left open where the match is weak. Expanded clones are given a class, and other clones once, few, many or no size at all.

size,length,D,J,V,CDR3,DNA
NA,16,TRBD1,TRBJ2-7,TRBV14,CASSQGGGRGTYEQYF,TGTGCCAGCAGCCAAGGAGGTGGCAGGGGGACCTACGAGCAGTACTTC
once,12,NA,TRBJ2-1,TRBV13,CASSEAYNEQFF,TGTGCCAGCAGCGAGGCTTACAATGAGCAGTTCTTC
NA,13,TRBD1,TRBJ1-2,TRBV4-2,CASSRQGPYGYTF,TGTGCCAGCAGCCGACAGGGTCCCTATGGCTACACCTTC
NA,17,NA,TRBJ2-3,TRBV5-1,CASSRSARQTPGDTQYF,TGCGCCAGCAGCAGGTCAGCTCGACAGACTCCAGGAGATACGCAGTATTTT
NA,14,NA,TRBJ2-2,TRBV10-3,CAIRRQENTGELFF,TGTGCCATCAGGAGACAGGAGAACACCGGGGAGCTGTTTTTT
NA,16,TRBD2,TRBJ2-1,TRBV6-6,CASSYSYSGRAGEQFF,TGTGCCAGCAGTTACTCGTACAGCGGGAGGGCCGGTGAGCAGTTCTTC
once,15,NA,TRBJ2-1,TRBV2,CASSVGGRPYNEQFF,TGTGCCAGCAGTGTTGGAGGGAGACCCTACAATGAGCAGTTCTTC
NA,13,TRBD1,TRBJ2-7,TRBV7-9,CASIGDRGTEQYF,TGTGCCAGCATCGGGGACAGGGGGACCGAGCAGTACTTC
NA,14,NA,TRBJ1-2,TRBV27,CASSFSSLGYGYTF,TGTGCCAGCAGTTTTTCATCGTTGGGCTATGGCTACACCTTC
NA,14,TRBD2,TRBJ2-5,TRBV2,CASNGLAGKETQYF,TGTGCCAGCAATGGACTAGCGGGAAAAGAGACCCAGTACTTC
once,11,NA,TRBJ2-5,TRBV7-8,CASSLPETQYF,TGTGCCAGCAGCTTACCAGAGACCCAGTACTTC
NA,15,TRBD1,TRBJ2-7,TRBV5-4,CASRPGTGALEEQYF,TGTGCCAGCAGACCCGGGACAGGGGCTCTGGAAGAGCAGTACTTC
NA,15,NA,TRBJ2-3,TRBV4-3,CASSQGAGSTDTQYF,TGCGCCAGCAGCCAAGGGGCAGGGTCGACAGATACGCAGTATTTT
NA,14,NA,TRBJ2-6,TRBV11-1,CASSNPWGANVLTF,TGTGCCAGCAGCAACCCCTGGGGGGCCAACGTCCTGACTTTC
few,15,NA,TRBJ1-5,TRBV4-3,CASSQLRGANQPQHF,TGCGCCAGCAGCCAACTCAGGGGTGCCAATCAGCCCCAGCATTTT
once,13,NA,TRBJ1-2,TRBV16,CASSLSGARGYTF,TGTGCCAGCAGCCTCTCAGGGGCGAGAGGCTACACCTTC
NA,14,NA,TRBJ1-4,TRBV7-2,CASSSPYPNEKLFF,TGTGCCAGCAGCTCACCATACCCCAATGAAAAACTGTTTTTT
few,13,NA,TRBJ1-5,TRBV2,CASSRQRGQPQHF,TGTGCCAGCAGCCGACAACGAGGTCAGCCCCAGCATTTT
NA,14,TRBD1,TRBJ1-2,TRBV7-2,CASSPQTGSYGYTF,TGTGCCAGCAGCCCCCAGACAGGGTCCTATGGCTACACCTTC
NA,12,TRBD1,TRBJ1-1,TRBV18,CASSPGQDMAFF,TGTGCCAGCTCACCCGGACAGGATATGGCTTTCTTT
NA,13,NA,TRBJ1-2,TRBV15,CATSRDAGNGYTF,TGTGCCACCAGCAGAGACGCAGGGAACGGCTACACCTTC
NA,15,NA,TRBJ1-5,TRBV5-8,CASSFGQLGNQPQHF,TGTGCCAGCAGCTTCGGTCAACTGGGCAATCAGCCCCAGCATTTT
once,13,NA,TRBJ1-1,TRBV2,CASLRTPNTEAFF,TGTGCCAGCCTTAGGACCCCGAACACTGAAGCTTTCTTT
NA,12,NA,TRBJ2-1,TRBV29-1,CSVDNRSGEQFF,TGCAGCGTTGACAACCGATCGGGTGAGCAGTTCTTC
NA,20,NA,TRBJ2-3,TRBV4-2,CASSQGSGGGLTTSTDTQYF,TGTGCCAGCAGCCAGGGGTCAGGGGGGGGGCTTACGACTAGCACAGATACGCAGTATTTT
NA,12,NA,TRBJ1-5,TRBV29-1,CSVRGYGQPQHF,TGCAGCGTTAGGGGGTACGGTCAGCCCCAGCATTTT
once,15,TRBD1,TRBJ2-7,TRBV18,CASSPRRQGVYEQYF,TGTGCCAGCTCACCAAGGAGGCAGGGGGTTTACGAGCAGTACTTC
once,13,NA,TRBJ2-7,TRBV9,CASSGPSSYEQYF,TGTGCCAGCAGCGGACCCAGCTCCTACGAGCAGTACTTC
NA,12,NA,TRBJ2-7,TRBV19,CASSIGGYEQYF,TGTGCCAGTAGTATAGGAGGGTACGAGCAGTACTTC
NA,14,NA,TRBJ1-1,TRBV7-3,CASSPQGWGTEAFF,TGTGCCAGCAGCCCACAGGGTTGGGGGACTGAAGCTTTCTTT
NA,13,NA,TRBJ1-5,TRBV5-4,CASSQEGNQPQHF,TGTGCCAGCAGTCAGGAGGGCAATCAGCCCCAGCATTTT
few,13,NA,TRBJ1-6,TRBV10-2,CASTRDVASPLHF,TGCGCCAGCACCAGGGACGTTGCTTCACCCCTCCACTTT
NA,15,NA,TRBJ2-2,TRBV5-1,CASSFSPGNTGELFF,TGCGCCAGCAGCTTTTCTCCCGGGAACACCGGGGAGCTGTTTTTT
NA,13,NA,TRBJ1-4,TRBV5-4,CASSFPGEEKLFF,TGTGCCAGCAGCTTCCCAGGGGAAGAAAAACTGTTTTTT
once,11,NA,TRBJ2-7,TRBV29-1,CSVGSGVEQYF,TGCAGCGTTGGATCGGGAGTTGAGCAGTACTTC
NA,14,NA,TRBJ2-7,TRBV5-1,CASSPGASFYEQYF,TGCGCCAGCAGCCCTGGTGCTAGTTTTTACGAGCAGTACTTC
NA,15,NA,TRBJ1-5,TRBV19,CATESGVYSNQPQHF,TGTGCCACGGAGAGCGGGGTTTATAGCAATCAGCCCCAGCATTTT
NA,13,NA,TRBJ1-2,TRBV6-5,CASSPGRIYGYTF,TGTGCCAGCAGCCCGGGACGGATTTATGGCTACACCTTC
once,13,NA,TRBJ1-1,TRBV6-1,CASSERQRAEAFF,TGTGCCAGCAGTGAGAGGCAACGGGCTGAAGCTTTCTTT
NA,14,TRBD1,TRBJ2-1,TRBV7-6,CASSLDYRGNEQFF,TGTGCCAGCAGCTTGGATTACAGGGGTAATGAGCAGTTCTTC
NA,16,TRBD1,TRBJ1-1,TRBV5-1,CASSHTGTGVLTEAFF,TGCGCCAGCAGCCATACCGGGACAGGGGTACTCACTGAAGCTTTCTTT
NA,19,TRBD1,TRBJ1-6,TRBV4-1,CASSQRGSPGGSGDSPLHF,TGCGCCAGCAGCCAAAGAGGTTCCCCAGGGGGGTCTGGGGATTCACCCCTCCACTTT
NA,11,TRBD1,TRBJ1-1,TRBV2,CASRDRTQAFF,TGTGCCAGCAGGGACAGGACACAAGCTTTCTTT
NA,13,NA,TRBJ1-6,TRBV27,CASNGSPVSPLHF,TGTGCCAGCAACGGGTCCCCAGTTTCACCCCTCCACTTT
NA,13,NA,TRBJ1-2,TRBV7-3,CASSLNVRDSYTF,TGTGCCAGCAGCTTAAACGTTCGGGACAGCTACACCTTC
few,12,NA,TRBJ1-2,TRBV10-3,CAITPGDYGYTF,TGTGCCATCACTCCAGGGGACTATGGCTACACCTTC
NA,15,NA,TRBJ2-1,TRBV2,CASSERKSPYNEQFF,TGTGCCAGCAGTGAACGTAAAAGCCCCTACAATGAGCAGTTCTTC
NA,14,NA,TRBJ2-1,TRBV5-1,CASRLAGAEGEQFF,TGCGCCAGCAGGTTGGCAGGGGCCGAGGGGGAGCAGTTCTTC